These 10 T cell receptor beta chains were sequenced from one sample in a study of CD8+CD57+ T cells in acquired aplastic anemia. Both TCR beta VDJ combination and CDR3 sequence profiling were carried out. Genomic DNA was the template for this profiling. TCRdb re-called the reads through MiXCR, storing one row per CDR3 protein. Altogether 200,000 to 300,000 distinct CDR3 sequences are present, approximately 86% being singletons, with the ten largest covering over 35%. Patients sequenced had flow cytometry evidence of CD8+CD57+ cell expansion. Sequencing was performed on sorted CD4+, CD8+, or CD8+CD57+ T cells (not recorded which) from PBMCs. The receptor source for this set is a human donor with aplastic anemia.

Regarding this clonotype: The final CDR3 position lacks the conserved phenylalanine or tryptophan, pointing to a likely read error. The DNA is left out, because the CDR3 cannot be placed on it with certainty; the CDR3 is given as TCRdb lists it. The chain employs TRBV2 and TRBJ2-1; TRBD1 is the table's D call and was not checked against the DNA. The CDR3 is 13 amino acids long, termini counted. Germline assignment: CDR1 SNHLY and CDR2 FYNNEI. The CDR3 loop is CASSVGGIHGRFL.

The chain couples TRBV9 to TRBJ1-2; D remains unclear. The CDR3 is made up of 15 amino acids. Between the trimmed V and J ends, which lost 3 bases and 12 bases, there was a span of 24 bases. Germline assignment: CDR1 SGDLS and CDR2 YYNGEE. The CDR3 sequence is CASSARGGDEPQHTF. Here the CDR3 DNA reads TGTGCCAGCAGCGCACGGGGAGGCGACGAGCCCCAGCACACCTTC.

This clonotype was seen many times. The final CDR3 position lacks the conserved phenylalanine or tryptophan, pointing to a likely read error. The DNA is left out, because the CDR3 cannot be placed on it with certainty; the CDR3 is given as TCRdb lists it. The chain combines TRBV7-9 with TRBJ2-3; the listed D gene, TRBD2, was not tested against the DNA. Germline CDR1 reads SEHNR; CDR2 reads FQNEAQ (reference sequence). Counting both end residues, the CDR3 totals 13 amino acids. CDR3 residues: CASSFERSGGSDE.

In this sample, this clonotype turned up a few times. A junction boundary mismatches the germline segment, possibly from a read error. This sequence joins TRBV19 and TRBJ1-1; D call uncertain. Germline V gives CDR1 LNHDA, CDR2 SQIVND (reference sequence). The CDR3 has 15 amino acids. CDR3 residues: CASSIDLTANTEAFF. The CDR3 DNA reads TGTGCCAGTAGCATAGATCTCACAGCCAACACTGAAGCTTTCTTC.

The chain links TRBV10-3 to TRBJ1-2; D unresolved. Looked up from germline, CDR1 is ENHRY and CDR2 is SYGVKD. V lost 8 bases to trimming and J lost 7 bases, with 20 bases between them. This CDR3 is built from 14 residues. CDR3 DNA: TGTGCCATCGCTACCCAGAAAGCATTTGGTGGCTACACCTTC. This codes for CAIATQKAFGGYTF.

The gene calls are TRBV15 and TRBJ2-3; 11 nucleotides line up with TRBD2. This CDR3 contains 14 residues. Germline V CDR1 and CDR2: LNHNV, YYDKDF (reference sequence). Trimming cost V 4 bases and J 6 bases; bases outside gene matches: 3. The CDR3: CATSIAGGGDTQYF. DNA for the CDR3: TGTGCCACCAGCATAGCGGGAGGGGGCGATACGCAGTATTTT.

For this clonotype: One junction end disagrees with the germline gene, perhaps due to a read error. The V call is TRBV7-9, the J call TRBJ2-5, with D possibly being TRBD1 or TRBD2 (5 bases each). The CDR3 runs 12 residues. Germline CDR1 SEHNR, CDR2 FQNEAQ (reference sequence). Here the CDR3 reads CASSLAGNNGAF. CDR3 nucleotide sequence: TGTGCCAGCAGCTTAGCGGGTAACAACGGGGCCTTC.

Only a few counts were recorded for this clonotype. The chain couples TRBV6-4 to TRBJ2-4; 7 bases line up with TRBD1. This CDR3 has 13 amino acids. In germline, CDR1 is MRHNA, CDR2 SNTAGT. V was clipped by 7 bases and J by 7 bases; unmatched bases: 7. The chain's CDR3 is CASTVGGANIQYF. The CDR3 DNA follows: TGTGCCAGCACCGTAGGGGGCGCGAACATTCAGTACTTC.

CDR3 region: CASSLEQPSSYNSPLHF. The CDR3 DNA sequence: TGTGCCAGCAGCTTGGAACAGCCTAGCTCCTATAATTCACCCCTCCACTTT. The chain is built from TRBV5-4 and TRBJ1-6; D gene unclear. The CDR3 extends over 17 amino acids. V dropped 0 bases and J dropped 0 bases, with 10 bases sitting between them. In germline, CDR1 is SGHNT, CDR2 YYREEE (reference sequence).

The sample holds many counts of this clonotype. The chain carries TRBV9 and TRBJ2-3, with 7 bases that match TRBD2. After removal of 7 bases from V and 8 bases from J, the junction contained 4 bases not matched to a gene. The length of the CDR3 is 11 residues. Germline V lookup: CDR1 SGDLS, CDR2 YYNGEE. The CDR3 region has the DNA TGTGCCAGCGGATGGGGGGGTACGCAGTATTTT. It codes for CASGWGGTQYF.